This paragraph covers one T cell receptor (beta chain) sequence. This record comes from a study of blood T cell repertoires in COVID-19. TCRdb's copy holds only in-frame clones and misses some; the assay was immunoSEQ multiplex PCR. The data show under 200,000 clones, 75% to 85% seen once. The CDR3 length is 15 residues. V lost 1 base, J lost 4 bases, and 6 bases stayed unmatched. Germline CDR1 is SGHTA and CDR2 is FQGNSA. Sequenced: peripheral blood. This TCR was recovered from a human donor in a cohort sampled during active COVID-19. The V gene is TRBV7-2, the J gene TRBJ1-2; 7 nucleotides match TRBD1. The CDR3 coding sequence is TGTGCCAGCAGCTTAGGCTTAGGGGGCGGCTATGGCTACACCTTC. This translates into CASSLGLGGGYGYTF.